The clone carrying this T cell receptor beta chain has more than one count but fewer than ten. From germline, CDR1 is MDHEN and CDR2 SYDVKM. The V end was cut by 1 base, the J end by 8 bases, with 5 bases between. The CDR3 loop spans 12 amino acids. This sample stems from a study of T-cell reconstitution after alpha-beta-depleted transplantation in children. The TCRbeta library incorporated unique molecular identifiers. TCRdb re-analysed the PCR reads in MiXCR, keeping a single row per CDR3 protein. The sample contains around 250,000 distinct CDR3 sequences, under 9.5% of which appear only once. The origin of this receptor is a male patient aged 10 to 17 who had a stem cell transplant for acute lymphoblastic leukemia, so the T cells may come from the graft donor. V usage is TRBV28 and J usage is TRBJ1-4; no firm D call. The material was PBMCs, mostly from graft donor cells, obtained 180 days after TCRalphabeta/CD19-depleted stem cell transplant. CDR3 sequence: CASSLSVEKLFF. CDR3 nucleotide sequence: TGTGCCAGCAGTTTATCAGTGGAAAAACTGTTTTTT.